Listed below are T cell receptor beta chains from one sample, sequenced in a study of blood T cell repertoires in COVID-19. Data came from immunoSEQ multiplex PCR; TCRdb stores just in-frame clones and leaves some out. The table records 130,000 to 150,000 clones, roughly 80% of them present only once. Sample: peripheral blood. The source is a human donor with acute or convalescent COVID-19. The donor label of this sample is uncertain. CDR3s include the opening cysteine and the closing phenylalanine or tryptophan. A D gene is named only where the DNA matches it firmly. Clone size is shown for a subset of rows, as once, few, many or a class of expanded clone.

v_gene	j_gene	abundance	d_gene	CDR3nt	CDR3aa
TRBV3-1/TRBV3-2	TRBJ1-5	.	TRBD1	TGTGCCAGCAGCCACCAGGGGGCCAATCAGCCCCAGCATTTT	CASSHQGANQPQHF
TRBV19	TRBJ2-3	.	TRBD2	TGTGCCAGTAGTATAGATAGGACTAGCGGGGTGACAGATACGCAGTATTTT	CASSIDRTSGVTDTQYF
TRBV25-1	TRBJ1-1	few	.	TGTGCCAGCAGTGATTATACTGAAGCTTTCTTT	CASSDYTEAFF
TRBV6-5	TRBJ1-1	.	.	TGTGCCAGCATCCAGGGATCTTGGGGCACTGAAGCTTTCTTT	CASIQGSWGTEAFF
TRBV5-1	TRBJ1-3	.	.	TGCGCCAGCAGCTTGAACAGGGCGGACTCTGGAAACACCATATATTTT	CASSLNRADSGNTIYF
TRBV4-2	TRBJ1-3	.	.	TGTGCCAGCAGCCAGCAGGGGTCCCGCTCTGGAAACACCATATATTTT	CASSQQGSRSGNTIYF
TRBV11-1	TRBJ1-2	.	TRBD1	TGTGCCAGCAGCTCACGACAGGGTGGGGACTATGGCTACACCTTC	CASSSRQGGDYGYTF
TRBV11-1	TRBJ2-5	.	.	TGTGCCAGCGCGGGAAGGGCGAAAGAGACCCAGTACTTC	CASAGRAKETQYF
TRBV19	TRBJ2-7	once	TRBD1	TGTGCCAGTAGGGCGAATGACAGGGGGTACGAGCAGTACTTC	CASRANDRGYEQYF
TRBV18	TRBJ1-6	once	TRBD1	TGTGCCAGCTCACCCCGACCTGGGACAGACTCTTCACCCCTCCACTTT	CASSPRPGTDSSPLHF
TRBV27	TRBJ1-6	.	.	TGTGCCAGCAGCCAGGGGATCACCCTCCACTTT	CASSQGITLHF
TRBV29-1	TRBJ1-1	few	.	TGCAGCTCCCGGGACACGAACACTGAAGCTTTCTTT	CSSRDTNTEAFF
TRBV4-2	TRBJ1-2	.	.	TGTGCCAGCAGCCGGGGGCCACGGGGCTACACCTTC	CASSRGPRGYTF
TRBV30	TRBJ2-1	many	TRBD1	TGTGCCTGGAGTGTACCCCAGGGGGCGTGGGAGCAGTTCTTC	CAWSVPQGAWEQFF
TRBV10-3	TRBJ1-5	few	.	TGTGCCATCAGTGACAGCGCTAGCAATCAGCCCCAGCATTTT	CAISDSASNQPQHF
TRBV5-1	TRBJ1-4	once	.	TGCGCCAGCCGACACTGGACCGGGGATGAAAAACTGTTTTTT	CASRHWTGDEKLFF
TRBV19	TRBJ2-1	.	.	TGTGCCAGTAGTCCATCGAGCTCCTACAATGAGCAGTTCTTC	CASSPSSSYNEQFF